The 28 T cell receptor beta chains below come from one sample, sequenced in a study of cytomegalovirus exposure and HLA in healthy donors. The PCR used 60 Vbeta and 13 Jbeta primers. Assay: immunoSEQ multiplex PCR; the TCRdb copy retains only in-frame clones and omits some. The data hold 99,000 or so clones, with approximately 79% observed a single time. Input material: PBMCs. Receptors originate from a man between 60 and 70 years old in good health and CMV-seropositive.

The CDR3 sequence: CASSPEPSPQHF. CDR3 nucleotide sequence: TGTGCCAGCTCACCAGAGCCATCGCCCCAGCATTTT. The V gene is TRBV18, the J gene TRBJ1-5; no firm D call. With 2 bases removed from V and 9 bases from J, the gap between germline ends came to 8 bases. Germline values: CDR1 KGHSH, CDR2 LQKENI. The CDR3 is made up of 12 amino acids.

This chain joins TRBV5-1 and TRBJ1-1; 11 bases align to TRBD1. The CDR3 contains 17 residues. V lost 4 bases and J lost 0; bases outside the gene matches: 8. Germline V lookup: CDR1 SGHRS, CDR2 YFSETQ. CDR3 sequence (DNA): TGCGCCAGCAGCCTGGGGGACAGGGGGGGGATGAACACTGAAGCTTTCTTT. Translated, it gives CASSLGDRGGMNTEAFF.

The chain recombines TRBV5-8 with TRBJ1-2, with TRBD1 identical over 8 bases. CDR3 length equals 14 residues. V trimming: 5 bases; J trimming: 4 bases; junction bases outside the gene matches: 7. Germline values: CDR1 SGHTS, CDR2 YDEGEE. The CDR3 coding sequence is TGTGCCAGCAGAGCACAGGGGGATGGCTATGGCTACACCTTC. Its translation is CASRAQGDGYGYTF.

CDR3 protein: CASSRGNEQFF. CDR3 DNA: TGTGCCAGCAGTCGGGGAAATGAGCAGTTCTTC. The chain recombines TRBV6-1 with TRBJ2-1, with D possibly TRBD2 on 5 matching bases. Trimming left V 5 bases short and J 7 bases short, with 6 bases between. The CDR3 spans 11 residues. Germline CDR1 MNHNS, CDR2 SASEGT.

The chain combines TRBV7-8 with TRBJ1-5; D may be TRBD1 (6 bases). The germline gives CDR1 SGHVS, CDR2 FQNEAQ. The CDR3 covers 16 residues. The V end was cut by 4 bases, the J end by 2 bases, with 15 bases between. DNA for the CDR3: TGTGCCAGCAGCTCGAGACAGGATTTTCGCAATCAGCCCCAGCATTTT. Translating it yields CASSSRQDFRNQPQHF.

Here the CDR3 reads CASSPPGGYGYTF. DNA for the CDR3: TGTGCCAGCAGCCCGCCGGGGGGATATGGCTACACCTTC. The rearrangement uses TRBV9 and TRBJ1-2; weak D call: TRBD1 (5 bases). Germline CDR1 and CDR2: SGDLS and YYNGEE. Trimming removed 4 bases at V and 5 bases at J, with 12 bases between. The CDR3 contains 13 residues.

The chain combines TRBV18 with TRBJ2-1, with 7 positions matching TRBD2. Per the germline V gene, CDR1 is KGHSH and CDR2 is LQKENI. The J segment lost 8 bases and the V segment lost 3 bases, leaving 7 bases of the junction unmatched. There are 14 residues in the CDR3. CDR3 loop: CASSPSTSRDEQFF. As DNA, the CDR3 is TGTGCCAGCTCACCTTCGACTAGCAGGGATGAGCAGTTCTTC.

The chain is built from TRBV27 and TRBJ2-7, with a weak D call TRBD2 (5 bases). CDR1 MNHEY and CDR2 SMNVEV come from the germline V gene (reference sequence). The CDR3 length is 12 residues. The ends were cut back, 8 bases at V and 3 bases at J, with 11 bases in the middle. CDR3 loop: CASGLPDYEQYF. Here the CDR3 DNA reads TGTGCCAGCGGACTCCCTGACTACGAGCAGTACTTC.

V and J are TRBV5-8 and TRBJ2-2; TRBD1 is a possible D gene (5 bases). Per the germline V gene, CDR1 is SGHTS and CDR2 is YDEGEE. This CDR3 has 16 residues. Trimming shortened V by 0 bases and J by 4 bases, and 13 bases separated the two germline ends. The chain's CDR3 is CASSLVPITGTGELFF. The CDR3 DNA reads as TGTGCCAGCAGCTTGGTCCCCATCACAGGCACCGGGGAGCTGTTTTTT.

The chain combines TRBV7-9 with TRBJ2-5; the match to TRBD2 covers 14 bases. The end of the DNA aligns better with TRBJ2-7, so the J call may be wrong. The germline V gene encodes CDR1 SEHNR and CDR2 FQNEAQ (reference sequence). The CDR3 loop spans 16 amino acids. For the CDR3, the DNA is TGTGCCAGCAGCTTGACTAGCGGGGGGGCTGGTGACGAGCAGTACTTC. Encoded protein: CASSLTSGGAGDEQYF.

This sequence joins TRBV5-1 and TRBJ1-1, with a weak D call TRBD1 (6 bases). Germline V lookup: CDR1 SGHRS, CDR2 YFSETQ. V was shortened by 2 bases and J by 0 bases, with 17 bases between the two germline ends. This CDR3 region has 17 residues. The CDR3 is CASSLSAGQTLNTEAFF. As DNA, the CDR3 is TGCGCCAGCAGCTTAAGTGCAGGACAGACCTTGAACACTGAAGCTTTCTTT.

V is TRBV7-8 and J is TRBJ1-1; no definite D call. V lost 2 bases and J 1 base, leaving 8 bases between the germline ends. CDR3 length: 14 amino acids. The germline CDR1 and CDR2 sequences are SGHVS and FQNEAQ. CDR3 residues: CASSLLWQNTEAFF. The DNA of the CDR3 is TGTGCCAGCAGCTTATTATGGCAGAACACTGAAGCTTTCTTT.

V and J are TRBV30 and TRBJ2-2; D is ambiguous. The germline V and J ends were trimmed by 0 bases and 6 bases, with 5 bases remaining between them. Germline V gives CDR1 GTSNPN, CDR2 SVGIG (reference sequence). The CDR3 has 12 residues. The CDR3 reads CAWSVLPGELFF. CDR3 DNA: TGTGCCTGGAGTGTACTTCCCGGGGAGCTGTTTTTT.

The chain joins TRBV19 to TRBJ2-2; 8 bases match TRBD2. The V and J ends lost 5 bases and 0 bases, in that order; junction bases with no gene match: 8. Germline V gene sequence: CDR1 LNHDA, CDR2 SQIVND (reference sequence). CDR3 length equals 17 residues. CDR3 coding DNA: TGTGCCAGTAGTCCCCCACGACTAGCGACGAACACCGGGGAGCTGTTTTTT. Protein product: CASSPPRLATNTGELFF.

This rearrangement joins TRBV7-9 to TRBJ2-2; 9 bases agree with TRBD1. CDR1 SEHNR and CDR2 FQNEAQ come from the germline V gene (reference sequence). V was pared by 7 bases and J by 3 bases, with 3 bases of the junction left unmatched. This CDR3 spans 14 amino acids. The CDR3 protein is CASITGGDTGELFF. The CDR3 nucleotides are TGTGCCAGCATCACAGGGGGCGACACCGGGGAGCTGTTTTTT.

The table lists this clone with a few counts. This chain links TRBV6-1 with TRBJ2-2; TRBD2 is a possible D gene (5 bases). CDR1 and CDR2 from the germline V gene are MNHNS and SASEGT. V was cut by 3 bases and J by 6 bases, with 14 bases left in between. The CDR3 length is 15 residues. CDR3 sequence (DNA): TGTGCCAGCAGTGACCGGACTCCGCGGCCCGGGGAGCTGTTTTTT. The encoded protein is CASSDRTPRPGELFF.

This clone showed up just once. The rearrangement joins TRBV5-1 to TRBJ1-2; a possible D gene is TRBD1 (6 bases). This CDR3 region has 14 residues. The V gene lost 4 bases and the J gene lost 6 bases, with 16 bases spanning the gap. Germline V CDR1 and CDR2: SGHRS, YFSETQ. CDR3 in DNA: TGCGCCAGCAGCCCTGGGACCAGGGGAGATGGCTACACCTTC. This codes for CASSPGTRGDGYTF.

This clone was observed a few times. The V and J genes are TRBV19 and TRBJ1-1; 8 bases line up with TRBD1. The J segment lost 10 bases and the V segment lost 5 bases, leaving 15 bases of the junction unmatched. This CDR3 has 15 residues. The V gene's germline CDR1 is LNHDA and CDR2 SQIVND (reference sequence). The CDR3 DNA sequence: TGTGCCAGTAGTTCATACATGACAGGGGAATTCGGAGCTTTCTTT. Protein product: CASSSYMTGEFGAFF.

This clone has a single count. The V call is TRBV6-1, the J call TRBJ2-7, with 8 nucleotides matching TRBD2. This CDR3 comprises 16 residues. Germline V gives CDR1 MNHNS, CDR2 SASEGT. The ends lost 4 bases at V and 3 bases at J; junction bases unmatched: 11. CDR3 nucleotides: TGTGCCAGCAGTGGACTAGCGAGTGCCTCTCACTACGAGCAGTACTTC. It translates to CASSGLASASHYEQYF.

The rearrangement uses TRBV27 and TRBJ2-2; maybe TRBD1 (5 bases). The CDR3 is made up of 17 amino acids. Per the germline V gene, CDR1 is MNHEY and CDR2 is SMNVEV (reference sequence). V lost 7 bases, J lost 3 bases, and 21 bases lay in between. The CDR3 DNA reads TGTGCCAGCACCTTTGGAACTTGGCAGGGCGACACCGGGGAGCTGTTTTTT. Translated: CASTFGTWQGDTGELFF.

The CDR3 here is CASTPGTGHYEQYF. The CDR3 region has the DNA TGTGCCAGCACCCCCGGGACAGGGCACTACGAGCAGTACTTC. The chain is built from TRBV13 and TRBJ2-7, with TRBD1 matching 9 bases. V lost 7 bases to trimming and J lost 3 bases; unmatched junction nucleotides: 7. The CDR3 is 14 residues long. Germline CDR1 and CDR2: PRHDT and FYEKMQ (reference sequence).

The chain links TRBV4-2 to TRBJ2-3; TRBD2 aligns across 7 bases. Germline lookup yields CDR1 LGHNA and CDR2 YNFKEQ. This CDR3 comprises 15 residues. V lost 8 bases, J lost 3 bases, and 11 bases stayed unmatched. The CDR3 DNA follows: TGTGCCAGCGGTTTGGGCGGGGGAGGGACAGATACGCAGTATTTT. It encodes CASGLGGGGTDTQYF.

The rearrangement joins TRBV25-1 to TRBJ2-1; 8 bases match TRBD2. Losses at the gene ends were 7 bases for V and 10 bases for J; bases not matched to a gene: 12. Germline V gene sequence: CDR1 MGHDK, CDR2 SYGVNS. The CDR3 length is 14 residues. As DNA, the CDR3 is TGTGCCAGCAACCTCGGGGGGGGTGTTCAAGAGCAGTTCTTC. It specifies CASNLGGGVQEQFF.

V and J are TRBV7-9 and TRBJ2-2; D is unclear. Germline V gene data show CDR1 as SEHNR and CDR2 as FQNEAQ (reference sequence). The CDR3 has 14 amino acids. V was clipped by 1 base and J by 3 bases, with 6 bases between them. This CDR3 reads CASSLGDYTGELFF. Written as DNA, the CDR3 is TGTGCCAGCAGCTTAGGTGACTACACCGGGGAGCTGTTTTTT.

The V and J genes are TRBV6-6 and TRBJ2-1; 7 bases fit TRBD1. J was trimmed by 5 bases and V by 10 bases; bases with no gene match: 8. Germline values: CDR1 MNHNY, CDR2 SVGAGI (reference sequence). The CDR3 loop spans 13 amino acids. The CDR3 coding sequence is TGTGCCACCCTACGACAGGGACACAATGAGCAGTTCTTC. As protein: CATLRQGHNEQFF.

The CDR3 region has the DNA TGTGCCAGCAGTTTAAAGCGGGGGACGACAGAACAGGCTAACTATGGCTACACCTTC. Encoded protein: CASSLKRGTTEQANYGYTF. V usage is TRBV2 and J usage is TRBJ1-2; D may be TRBD1 (5 bases). Germline V CDR1 and CDR2: SNHLY, FYNNEI. This CDR3 is built from 19 residues. The V and J ends lost 5 bases and 0 bases respectively, with 25 bases between them.

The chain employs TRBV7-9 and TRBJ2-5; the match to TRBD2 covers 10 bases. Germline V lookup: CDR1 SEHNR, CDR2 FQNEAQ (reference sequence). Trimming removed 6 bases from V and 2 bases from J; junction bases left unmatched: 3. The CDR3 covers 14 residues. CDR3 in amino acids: CASRPTSGQETQYF. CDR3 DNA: TGTGCCAGCAGACCGACTAGCGGGCAAGAGACCCAGTACTTC.

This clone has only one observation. This CDR3 reads CASSESDRNTEAFF. The CDR3 nucleotides read TGCGCCAGCAGTGAGTCCGACAGGAACACTGAAGCTTTCTTT. The V gene is TRBV10-2, the J gene TRBJ1-1; D is perhaps TRBD1 (5 bases). The CDR3 spans 14 residues. The germline gives CDR1 WSHSY, CDR2 SAAADI. Trimming shortened V by 0 bases and J by 1 base, and 6 bases separated the two germline ends.